Listed here are 7 T cell receptor beta chains from one sample, sequenced in a study of OX40 agonist ivuxolimab in advanced cancers. Sequencing was performed with immunoSEQ multiplex PCR; in TCRdb, only in-frame clones are kept and a portion is missing. The sample shows approximately 70,000 clones, around 86% of them seen only once. The sequenced sample was CD4+ or CD8+ T cells sorted from blood, obtained in a trial of the OX40 agonist ivuxolimab. These receptor sequences come from an adult with an advanced solid tumor such as melanoma, head and neck, liver or kidney cancer.

The chain recombines TRBV14 with TRBJ2-3; 8 nucleotides match TRBD2. Per germline, CDR1 SGHDN and CDR2 FVKESK. V lost 4 bases, J lost 0 bases, and 9 bases stayed unmatched. This CDR3 has 17 amino acids. CDR3 region: CASSPMPGGASTDTQYF. DNA of the CDR3: TGTGCCAGCAGCCCCATGCCCGGGGGGGCCAGCACAGATACGCAGTATTTT.

The chain links TRBV27 to TRBJ2-1; the D gene is possibly TRBD2 (7 bases). The CDR3 runs to 14 residues. The ends were cut back, 4 bases at V and 6 bases at J, with 13 bases in the middle. Per the germline V gene, CDR1 is MNHEY and CDR2 is SMNVEV (reference sequence). The CDR3, as DNA: TGTGCCAGCAGTTGGGGGGGCCGGGGCAATGAGCAGTTCTTC. Protein: CASSWGGRGNEQFF.

The table lists this clone with a count of one. The CDR3 reads CASSLRDRGYTF. The CDR3 nucleotides read TGTGCCAGCAGTTTAAGGGACAGGGGCTACACCTTC. The chain employs TRBV28 and TRBJ1-2; 8 bases map to TRBD1. The CDR3 length is 12 residues. In germline, CDR1 is MDHEN, CDR2 SYDVKM. V was clipped by 2 bases and J by 8 bases; unmatched bases: 1.

The chain uses TRBV27 and TRBJ1-1, with D perhaps matching TRBD1 (6 bases). The CDR3 spans 14 residues. CDR1 and CDR2 from the germline V gene are MNHEY and SMNVEV (reference sequence). Trimming removed 6 bases at V and 4 bases at J, with 15 bases between. In DNA, the CDR3 is TGTGCCAGCAGACCACAGGGTGTGCTCACTGAAGCTTTCTTT. It is translated as CASRPQGVLTEAFF.

This rearrangement joins TRBV2 to TRBJ1-1, with unresolved D. Trimming left V 2 bases short and J 5 bases short, with 6 bases between. This CDR3 contains 12 residues. The V gene's germline CDR1 is SNHLY and CDR2 FYNNEI. CDR3 loop: CASSEQGTEAFF. Written as DNA, the CDR3 is TGTGCCAGCAGTGAACAAGGAACTGAAGCTTTCTTT. The complete variable domain, with remaining parts taken from reference TRBV2 and TRBJ1-1, reads EPEVTQTPSHQVTQMGQEVILRCVPISNHLYFYWYRQILGQKVEFLVSFYNNEISEKSEIFDDQFSVERPDGSNFTLKIRSTKLEDSAMYFCASSEQGTEAFFGQGTRLTVV.

V and J are TRBV5-4 and TRBJ2-1; D unclear. CDR3 length: 13 amino acids. Germline V gene data show CDR1 as SGHNT and CDR2 as YYREEE (reference sequence). V lost 3 bases to trimming and J lost 0 bases, with 4 bases between them. The CDR3 is CASSWTSYNEQFF. CDR3 nucleotide sequence: TGTGCCAGCAGCTGGACCTCCTACAATGAGCAGTTCTTC.

The chain employs TRBV19 and TRBJ1-2; D gene uncertain. Germline values: CDR1 LNHDA, CDR2 SQIVND (reference sequence). The CDR3 covers 16 residues. Trimming shortened V by 8 bases and J by 4 bases, and 23 bases separated the two germline ends. CDR3 amino acids: CASLLDPGEQTYGYTF. For the CDR3, the DNA is TGTGCCAGTTTGCTAGACCCCGGAGAACAGACCTATGGCTACACCTTC.